These 26 T cell receptor beta chains were all obtained from the same sample, sequenced in a study of cytotoxic CD8 clonotypes in ibrutinib-treated CLL. Some clones are missing from TCRdb's copy, which holds only in-frame ones; the method was immunoSEQ multiplex PCR. The data show 150,000 to 200,000 clones, about 72% seen once. This material consisted of PBMCs, taken after 24 months of ibrutinib treatment. The origin of the receptors is a human donor with chronic lymphocytic leukemia.

The CDR3 nucleotides are TGTGCCAGCAGACCGACAGGTGATGGCTACACCTTC. It yields the protein CASRPTGDGYTF. The V and J genes are TRBV2 and TRBJ1-2, with D tentatively TRBD1 (6 bases). The V gene lost 6 bases and the J gene lost 6 bases, with 11 bases spanning the gap. Germline assignment: CDR1 SNHLY and CDR2 FYNNEI. The CDR3 has 12 residues.

This chain connects TRBV27 to TRBJ2-3; D could derive from TRBD1 or TRBD2 (5 bases each). With 6 bases removed from V and 0 bases from J, the gap between germline ends came to 16 bases. The length of the CDR3 is 16 residues. CDR1 is MNHEY, CDR2 SMNVEV, per germline (reference sequence). CDR3: CASSLRGTRSTDTQYF. The CDR3 nucleotides read TGTGCCAGCAGCCTACGGGGCACGAGGAGCACAGATACGCAGTATTTT.

About this clone itself: A read error may produce the germline difference seen at one junction end. V gene TRBV28 combines with J gene TRBJ2-1, with D unclear. Looked up from germline, CDR1 is MDHEN and CDR2 is SYDVKM. The CDR3 contains 13 residues. CDR3 sequence: CASSRLTYNKQFF. CDR3 DNA sequence: TGTGCCAGCAGTCGGCTAACCTACAATAAGCAGTTCTTC. Based on the CDR3 plus reference TRBV28 and TRBJ2-1, the full variable domain is DVKVTQSSRYLVKRTGEKVFLECVQDMDHENMFWYRQDPGLGLRLIYFSYDVKMKEKGDIPEGYSVSREKKERFSLILESASTNQTSMYLCASSRLTYNKQFFGPGTRLTVL.

V is TRBV29-1 and J is TRBJ1-1; weak D call: TRBD1 (5 bases). The ends were cut back, 7 bases at V and 1 base at J, with 10 bases in the middle. This CDR3 has 12 residues. Germline loops: CDR1 SQVTM, CDR2 ANQGSEA. CDR3: CSATQGNTEAFF. The CDR3 bases are TGCAGCGCCACTCAGGGGAACACTGAAGCTTTCTTT.

Notes on this clone: Additional DNA sequences in this sample encode the identical CDR3. The chain combines TRBV30 with TRBJ2-5; a weak D match, TRBD2 (5 bases). Trimming shortened V by 3 bases and J by 4 bases, and 9 bases separated the two germline ends. The CDR3 runs to 12 residues. The germline CDR1 and CDR2 sequences are GTSNPN and SVGIG (reference sequence). The CDR3 reads CAWSPRGETQYF. In DNA, the CDR3 is TGTGCCTGGAGCCCCCGGGGAGAGACCCAGTACTTC.

J is TRBJ2-7 and V is TRBV6-1; 8 bases match TRBD1. The CDR3 sequence is 14 residues long. CDR1 is MNHNS, CDR2 SASEGT, per germline. V lost 5 bases, J lost 7 bases, and 10 bases stayed unmatched. The CDR3 loop reads CASSSDRGLGEQYF. In DNA, the CDR3 is TGTGCCAGCAGTTCCGACAGGGGTCTGGGGGAGCAGTACTTC.

The count of this clone is one. The CDR3 coding sequence is TGTGCCAGCAGCCCCAACCACCGGCGGACTAGATTCTTCTACGAGCAGTACTTC. This gives the protein CASSPNHRRTRFFYEQYF. The V gene is TRBV7-2, the J gene TRBJ2-7; 7 nucleotides line up with TRBD2. The V segment lost 5 bases and the J segment 3 bases; nucleotides outside the gene matches: 19. CDR3 length: 18 amino acids. The V gene's germline CDR1 is SGHTA and CDR2 FQGNSA.

The rearrangement joins TRBV27 to TRBJ2-2; 8 positions match TRBD2. The length of the CDR3 is 15 residues. CDR1 and CDR2 (germline): MNHEY, SMNVEV (reference sequence). V shed 4 bases, J shed 5 bases, and the junction held 6 bases outside the gene matches. The CDR3 sequence is CASSSLGTRTGELFF. The CDR3 DNA follows: TGTGCCAGCAGTTCCTTAGGGACTAGAACCGGGGAGCTGTTTTTT.

This chain joins TRBV16 and TRBJ2-7; no clear D gene. V gave up 2 bases and J gave up 5 bases, with 13 bases separating them. Looked up from germline, CDR1 is KGHSY and CDR2 is FQNENV. This CDR3 is 14 amino acids long. DNA of the CDR3: TGTGCCAGCAGCCAACTTTTCGGGTATGACGAGCAGTACTTC. It codes for CASSQLFGYDEQYF.

In its sample, this clone was seen once. The chain is built from TRBV5-4 and TRBJ2-1; 7 nucleotides match TRBD2. This CDR3 spans 15 amino acids. The V gene end was trimmed by 5 bases and the J gene end by 4 bases; junction bases not matched to a gene: 9. Germline CDR1 SGHNT, CDR2 YYREEE (reference sequence). CDR3 coding DNA: TGTGCCAGCAGGTTGTTTGGCGGGAGATACAATGAGCAGTTCTTC. Translating it yields CASRLFGGRYNEQFF.

The chain links TRBV20-1 to TRBJ2-1; D not resolved. The ends were cut back, 3 bases at V and 10 bases at J, with 10 bases in the middle. This CDR3 spans 11 amino acids. Germline CDR1 reads DFQATT; CDR2 reads SNEGSKA (reference sequence). This CDR3 is CSARWNNEQFF. The CDR3, as DNA: TGCAGTGCTAGGTGGAATAACGAGCAGTTCTTC.

This clone was seen a handful of times. The J gene is TRBJ1-2, the V gene TRBV29-1; D gene unclear. V lost 5 bases to trimming and J lost 4 bases, with 14 bases between them. This CDR3 comprises 13 residues. Germline CDR1 and CDR2: SQVTM and ANQGSEA. Here the CDR3 DNA reads TGCAGCGTTCCAGCCCGATGGGGCTATGGCTACACCTTC. This translates into CSVPARWGYGYTF.

The chain carries TRBV7-6 and TRBJ2-1, with D possibly being TRBD1 (6 bases). The CDR3 is 16 residues long. Germline CDR1 SGHVS, CDR2 FNYEAQ. V lost 5 bases and J 7 bases, leaving 21 bases between the germline ends. CDR3 bases: TGTGCCAGCAGCCCCGGGAAGGGAAGGGGGTTGAATGAGCAGTTCTTC. Amino acids: CASSPGKGRGLNEQFF.

The rearrangement uses TRBV27 and TRBJ1-5, with TRBD1 identical over 7 bases. Trimming cost V 5 bases and J 4 bases; bases outside gene matches: 14. Germline V gene lookup returns CDR1 MNHEY and CDR2 SMNVEV (reference sequence). This CDR3 has 17 residues. The CDR3 loop is CASSKNRGVGSNQPQHF. Written as DNA, the CDR3 is TGTGCCAGCAGTAAAAACAGGGGAGTAGGAAGTAATCAGCCCCAGCATTTT.

The CDR3 sequence is CASSPTGGAIGYTF. The DNA for the CDR3 is TGTGCCAGCTCCCCTACAGGGGGCGCGATTGGCTACACCTTC. The V and J genes are TRBV18 and TRBJ1-2, with TRBD1 identical over 9 bases. The CDR3 spans 14 residues. The germline V gene has CDR1 KGHSH and CDR2 LQKENI. Germline trimming cut 6 bases from V and 7 bases from J; bases unmatched to any gene: 9.

The chain employs TRBV9 and TRBJ1-2; 10 positions match TRBD1. The CDR3 is 14 amino acids. Germline CDR1 and CDR2: SGDLS and YYNGEE. V trimming: 4 bases; J trimming: 4 bases; junction bases outside the gene matches: 4. This CDR3 is CASSSRTGGYGYTF. The DNA of the CDR3 is TGTGCCAGCAGCAGCCGGACAGGGGGCTATGGCTACACCTTC.

The genes are TRBV28 and TRBJ2-7; D is possibly TRBD1 or TRBD2 (7 bases each). In germline, CDR1 is MDHEN, CDR2 SYDVKM. The V end was cut by 8 bases, the J end by 3 bases, with 11 bases between. CDR3 length: 12 residues. The CDR3 DNA is TGTGCCAGCCAGGGGGGGTACTACGAGCAGTACTTC. This codes for CASQGGYYEQYF.

The V gene is TRBV29-1, the J gene TRBJ2-7, with 7 positions matching TRBD2. The CDR3 is 16 residues long. V trimming: 4 bases; J trimming: 2 bases; junction bases outside the gene matches: 14. CDR1 is SQVTM, CDR2 ANQGSEA, per germline. CDR3 bases: TGCAGCGTTGGGCCCAGGAGACTAGCTCAGCCCTACGAGCAGTACTTC. Its protein product is CSVGPRRLAQPYEQYF.

The rearrangement joins TRBV19 to TRBJ2-7; 9 bases map to TRBD2. The J segment lost 3 bases and the V segment lost 5 bases, leaving 8 bases of the junction unmatched. The germline V gene has CDR1 LNHDA and CDR2 SQIVND (reference sequence). This CDR3 is 15 amino acids long. CDR3 DNA: TGTGCCAGTAGTGGGTTGGGACTAGCCGTCTACGAGCAGTACTTC. It codes for CASSGLGLAVYEQYF.

This clone has only a few counts. The chain couples TRBV27 to TRBJ2-5, with unresolved D. The CDR3 spans 15 residues. CDR1 and CDR2 (germline): MNHEY, SMNVEV (reference sequence). With 7 bases removed from V and 0 bases from J, the gap between germline ends came to 15 bases. CDR3 sequence reads: CASNFIHSYQETQYF. The CDR3 DNA reads TGTGCCAGCAATTTCATACATTCGTACCAAGAGACCCAGTACTTC.

The V call is TRBV11-1, the J call TRBJ2-7; 7 bases fit TRBD1. The ends lost 5 bases at V and 5 bases at J; junction bases unmatched: 15. CDR1 and CDR2 from the germline V gene are SGHAT and FQDESV (reference sequence). The CDR3 has 16 residues. The CDR3 reads CASSGFLAGGIHEQYF. In DNA form, the CDR3 reads TGTGCCAGCAGCGGGTTTCTGGCAGGGGGAATCCACGAGCAGTACTTC.

This sequence joins TRBV6-1 and TRBJ2-4; TRBD1 might be the D (6 bases). V lost 6 bases to trimming and J lost 3 bases, with 9 bases between them. Germline V lookup: CDR1 MNHNS, CDR2 SASEGT. The CDR3 contains 13 residues. CDR3 residues: CASRDSGKNIQYF. As DNA, the CDR3 is TGTGCCAGCAGGGACAGTGGCAAAAACATTCAGTACTTC.

This clone came up once. The V call is TRBV19, the J call TRBJ2-3; TRBD2 matches at 7 bases. CDR3 length: 15 amino acids. The ends lost 4 bases at V and 6 bases at J; junction bases unmatched: 10. Germline CDR1 is LNHDA and CDR2 is SQIVND (reference sequence). CDR3 amino acids: CASSTWGGFLDTQYF. The DNA of the CDR3 is TGTGCCAGTAGTACTTGGGGAGGGTTCCTTGATACGCAGTATTTT.

The genes are TRBV7-8 and TRBJ2-2, with D tentatively TRBD2 (6 bases). The germline CDR1 and CDR2 sequences are SGHVS and FQNEAQ. Trimming took 1 base from V and 4 from J, leaving 7 bases between them. This CDR3 has 14 residues. CDR3 amino acids: CASSLVGSTGELFF. The CDR3 nucleotides read TGTGCCAGCAGCTTAGTCGGGAGCACCGGGGAGCTGTTTTTT.

This chain links TRBV7-2 with TRBJ2-7; D ambiguous. V shed 5 bases and J shed 2 bases, with 10 bases lying between them. Germline lookup yields CDR1 SGHTA and CDR2 FQGNSA. The CDR3 consists of 13 residues. The CDR3 nucleotides read TGTGCCAGCAGCGTTCGTGCCACCTACGAGCAGTACTTC. It codes for CASSVRATYEQYF.

V is TRBV7-9 and J is TRBJ2-7, with 9 bases aligning to TRBD2. The CDR3 spans 19 residues. Germline V gene sequence: CDR1 SEHNR, CDR2 FQNEAQ (reference sequence). V trimming: 7 bases; J trimming: 2 bases; junction bases outside the gene matches: 21. CDR3 residues: CASNPGRHNGLAGPYEQYF. The CDR3 nucleotides are TGTGCCAGCAATCCTGGGAGGCACAATGGTCTAGCGGGGCCCTACGAGCAGTACTTC. The entire variable domain, with the rest obtained from reference TRBV7-9 and TRBJ2-7, is as follows: DTGVSQNPRHKITKRGQNVTFRCDPISEHNRLYWYRQTLGQGPEFLTYFQNEAQLEKSRLLSDRFSAERPKGSFSTLEIQRTEQGDSAMYLCASNPGRHNGLAGPYEQYFGPGTRLTVT.